The 17 T cell receptor beta chains reported below all come from one sample, sequenced in a study of blood T cell repertoires in COVID-19. Some clones are missing from TCRdb's copy, which holds only in-frame ones; the method was immunoSEQ multiplex PCR. The sample lists a few hundred thousand clones, just under 90% occurring once. The sample comprised PBMCs or T cells enriched from blood (not recorded which). All receptors derive from a woman between 45 and 60 years old who had recovered from COVID-19.

The V gene is TRBV2, the J gene TRBJ1-4, with a weak D call TRBD1 (6 bases). Germline lookup yields CDR1 SNHLY and CDR2 FYNNEI. This CDR3 has 12 amino acids. V gave up 5 bases and J gave up 7 bases, with 8 bases separating them. The CDR3 reads CASSRGGEKLFF. DNA of the CDR3: TGTGCCAGCAGTAGAGGGGGTGAAAAACTGTTTTTT.

This clone appeared a few times. V gene TRBV4-2 combines with J gene TRBJ1-1, with TRBD1 matching 7 bases. The V and J ends lost 1 base and 0 bases, in that order; junction bases with no gene match: 8. The CDR3 length is 17 residues. CDR1 and CDR2 from the germline V gene are LGHNA and YNFKEQ. In nucleotides, the CDR3 is TGTGCCAGCAGCCAAGGGGACAGCCCCGGGGTGAACACTGAAGCTTTCTTT. It codes for CASSQGDSPGVNTEAFF.

The chain couples TRBV4-3 to TRBJ2-1, with 9 bases identical to TRBD2. V gave up 0 bases and J gave up 7 bases; unmatched junction bases: 7. The CDR3 totals 16 residues. The germline V gene has CDR1 LGHNA and CDR2 YSLEER. The chain's CDR3 is CASSQDAGGPRNEQFF. CDR3 bases: TGCGCCAGCAGCCAAGATGCGGGGGGGCCCAGGAATGAGCAGTTCTTC.

This chain uses TRBV28 with TRBJ1-1; D possibly corresponds to TRBD1 (6 bases). CDR1 MDHEN and CDR2 SYDVKM come from the germline V gene. V lost 8 bases and J 5 bases, leaving 24 bases between the germline ends. This CDR3 region has 16 residues. DNA of the CDR3: TGTGCCAGCCGCAACCCGAGCGGGGGCTGGAGTACTGAAGCTTTCTTT. Amino acids: CASRNPSGGWSTEAFF.

The rearrangement uses TRBV5-1 and TRBJ1-1; TRBD1 matches 7 bases. The ends lost 0 bases at V and 5 bases at J; junction bases unmatched: 7. The CDR3 has 15 residues. Germline CDR1 SGHRS, CDR2 YFSETQ. CDR3 coding DNA: TGCGCCAGCAGCTTGGGGCAGGGGGTTGGGACTGAAGCTTTCTTT. Its translation is CASSLGQGVGTEAFF.

The rearrangement links TRBV7-2 to TRBJ1-2; D is uncertain. This CDR3 has 15 amino acids. The V end was cut by 1 base, the J end by 4 bases, with 13 bases between. CDR1 SGHTA and CDR2 FQGNSA come from the germline V gene. In DNA form, the CDR3 reads TGTGCCAGCAGCTTAGGAGCGGCGGTGCTCTATGGCTACACCTTC. This translates into CASSLGAAVLYGYTF.

The chain couples TRBV9 to TRBJ2-2, with D possibly matching TRBD1 (6 bases). The CDR3 spans 16 residues. Germline V gives CDR1 SGDLS, CDR2 YYNGEE. The V gene lost 0 bases and the J gene lost 1 base, with 10 bases spanning the gap. Here the CDR3 DNA reads TGTGCCAGCAGCGTAGGAGACAGGAAGAACACCGGGGAGCTGTTTTTT. It codes for CASSVGDRKNTGELFF.

The CDR3 DNA follows: TGCGCCAGCAGCTTGGTTCCCCAGGACACAGATACGCAGTATTTT. Residues: CASSLVPQDTDTQYF. This rearrangement joins TRBV5-1 to TRBJ2-3; no clear D gene. Germline lookup yields CDR1 SGHRS and CDR2 YFSETQ. The CDR3 is made up of 15 amino acids. The V gene lost 0 bases and the J gene lost 2 bases, with 10 bases spanning the gap.

In this sample, this clone turned up a few times. The chain combines TRBV6-5 with TRBJ1-2; no definite D call. This CDR3 contains 13 residues. Germline CDR1 MNHEY, CDR2 SVGAGI. The V end was cut by 3 bases, the J end by 0 bases, with 5 bases between. As DNA, the CDR3 is TGTGCCAGCAGTTATATAGCTAACTATGGCTACACCTTC. Residues: CASSYIANYGYTF.

As for this clone: Other DNA sequences from this sample encode an identical CDR3 as well. The chain combines TRBV7-9 with TRBJ2-3, with D hard to call. This CDR3 has 12 residues. V was shortened by 3 bases and J by 6 bases, with 7 bases between the two germline ends. The V gene's germline CDR1 is SEHNR and CDR2 FQNEAQ (reference sequence). The CDR3, as DNA: TGTGCCAGCAGCTTGGTGGAGGATACGCAGTATTTT. Its protein product is CASSLVEDTQYF.

To note about this clone: Other nucleotide sequences in the sample specify the same CDR3. This rearrangement joins TRBV5-1 to TRBJ1-1; D perhaps matches TRBD1 (6 bases). Germline V lookup: CDR1 SGHRS, CDR2 YFSETQ. The ends were cut back, 3 bases at V and 1 base at J, with 7 bases in the middle. This CDR3 contains 13 residues. In nucleotides, the CDR3 is TGCGCCAGCAGCTCACAGGGGAACACTGAAGCTTTCTTT. Its translation is CASSSQGNTEAFF. The full variable domain, completed using reference TRBV5-1 and TRBJ1-1, is KAGVTQTPRYLIKTRGQQVTLSCSPISGHRSVSWYQQTPGQGLQFLFEYFSETQRNKGNFPGRFSGRQFSNSRSEMNVSTLELGDSALYLCASSSQGNTEAFFGQGTRLTVV.

This rearrangement joins TRBV12-3 or TRBV12-4 to TRBJ2-7; no reliable D call. V lost 6 bases and J lost 4, with 13 bases in between. The CDR3 has 13 amino acids. For the CDR3, the DNA is TGTGCCAGCAGATCGGGTTTGGCTTACGAGCAGTACTTC. This encodes CASRSGLAYEQYF.

V is TRBV30 and J is TRBJ2-3; D is unclear. Trimming pared 4 bases from V and 7 bases from J, leaving 12 bases between. The CDR3 sequence is 12 residues long. Germline V gene lookup returns CDR1 GTSNPN and CDR2 SVGIG (reference sequence). The CDR3 DNA follows: TGTGCCTGGACTGCAAGCACGAATACGCAGTATTTT. This gives the protein CAWTASTNTQYF. The variable domain in full, completed from reference TRBV30 and TRBJ2-3, reads SQTIHQWPATLVQPVGSPLSLECTVEGTSNPNLYWYRQAAGRGLQLLFYSVGIGQISSEVPQNLSASRPQDRQFILSSKKLLLSDSGFYLCAWTASTNTQYFGPGTRLTVL.

The chain carries TRBV3-1 (or the pseudogene TRBV3-2) and TRBJ2-4; D is perhaps TRBD2 (6 bases). With 6 bases removed from V and 0 bases from J, the gap between germline ends came to 18 bases. CDR1 is LGHDT, CDR2 YNNKEL, per germline (reference sequence). The CDR3 runs to 17 residues. The DNA of the CDR3 is TGTGCCAGCAGTCTGTCAATAGCGGATCTAGCCAAAAACATTCAGTACTTC. Translated: CASSLSIADLAKNIQYF.

The chain joins TRBV28 to TRBJ2-7; D perhaps matches TRBD1 (6 bases). The CDR3 is 15 amino acids. Germline V gene lookup returns CDR1 MDHEN and CDR2 SYDVKM. The ends were cut back, 7 bases at V and 0 bases at J, with 16 bases in the middle. The CDR3 is CASIKPGHSSYEQYF. The CDR3 DNA follows: TGTGCCAGCATAAAACCGGGACACTCCTCCTACGAGCAGTACTTC.

The genes are TRBV11-2 and TRBJ2-2; no clear D gene. The length of the CDR3 is 12 residues. Germline V gives CDR1 SGHAT, CDR2 FQNNGV. Trimming stripped 2 bases from V and 14 bases from J, with 12 bases between. The CDR3 DNA sequence: TGTGCCAGCAGCTTATCAGGAAAGATACTGTTTTTT. Translated, it gives CASSLSGKILFF.

This clone was seen a handful of times. J is TRBJ2-2 and V is TRBV2; 7 bases match TRBD2. The CDR3 consists of 16 residues. J gave up 2 bases and V 6 bases, and 9 bases lay outside the gene matches. The germline gives CDR1 SNHLY, CDR2 FYNNEI. CDR3 sequence reads: CASRGPGLRNTGELFF. In DNA form, the CDR3 reads TGTGCCAGCAGGGGGCCGGGACTACGTAACACCGGGGAGCTGTTTTTT.